Here is one T cell receptor (beta chain) with its context. Its antigen is as yet unknown. Sequenced by immunoSEQ multiplex PCR; TCRdb stores in-frame clones only, minus some. The table records under 1,100,000 clones, 65% to 80% of them present only once. This sample is drawn from a study of shared clonotypes between healthy human individuals. Overall study: Three plates each covered CD4 naive and memory; CD8 naive two, CD8 memory one.

J was trimmed by 0 bases and V by 4 bases; bases with no gene match: 7. The CDR3 covers 15 residues. Looked up from germline, CDR1 is SGHRS and CDR2 is YFSETQ. Broader study findings: Clonotype sharing among the donors was expected to vary with sequencing depth. The sharing of approximately 4.6% of naive CD4 clonotypes was seen across several donors.

This chain links TRBV5-1 with TRBJ2-7; TRBD1 matches at 7 bases. Material for sequencing was memory CD4+ T cells sorted from blood. Subset described: CD45RA-negative fraction. The sequence derives from a man between 18 and 35 years old in good health. The CDR3 sequence is CASSRTGTDSYEQYF. CDR3 sequence (DNA): TGCGCCAGCAGCAGAACCGGGACAGACTCCTACGAGCAGTACTTC.